Listed below are T cell receptor beta chains from one sample, sequenced in a study of blood T cell repertoires in COVID-19. Generated by immunoSEQ multiplex PCR, the TCRdb table keeps only in-frame clones and is missing some. The sample has more than 80,000 clones, approximately 86% seen once. Sequences were obtained from peripheral blood. These receptors originate from an elderly woman with COVID-19, enrolled during active disease. CDR3s include the opening cysteine and the closing phenylalanine or tryptophan. Each record gives: D gene, V gene, CDR3 length, J gene, clone size, CDR3 protein, CDR3 DNA. A D gene is named only where the DNA matches it firmly. Size tells how often a clone was seen (once, few, many) or the class of an expanded clone, and some rows leave it out.

D: .; V: TRBV18; length: 14; J: TRBJ2-5; size: .; CDR3: CASSPSSAAETQYF; DNA: TGTGCCAGCTCACCTTCCTCCGCGGCGGAGACCCAGTACTTC
D: .; V: TRBV7-9; length: 14; J: TRBJ1-6; size: few; CDR3: CASRPGLRDGPLHF; DNA: TGTGCCAGCAGACCAGGACTGCGCGATGGCCCCCTCCACTTT
D: .; V: TRBV3-1/TRBV3-2; length: 14; J: TRBJ1-2; size: .; CDR3: CASSQVAGPNGYTF; DNA: TGTGCCAGCAGCCAGGTCGCAGGGCCAAATGGCTACACCTTC
D: .; V: TRBV5-1; length: 14; J: TRBJ2-7; size: .; CDR3: CASSLDGSGYEQYF; DNA: TGCGCCAGCAGCTTGGACGGGAGTGGCTACGAGCAGTACTTC
D: TRBD2; V: TRBV4-1; length: 15; J: TRBJ2-3; size: .; CDR3: CASSLLSGRTDTQYF; DNA: TGCGCCAGCAGCCTCCTTAGCGGGAGGACAGATACGCAGTATTTT
D: TRBD2; V: TRBV6-5; length: 14; J: TRBJ2-3; size: .; CDR3: CASKGLANTDTQYF; DNA: TGTGCCAGCAAAGGACTAGCGAATACAGATACGCAGTATTTT
D: .; V: TRBV7-2; length: 17; J: TRBJ1-6; size: .; CDR3: CASSFRVLSSYNSPLHF; DNA: TGTGCCAGCAGCTTCCGGGTCTTAAGCTCCTATAATTCACCCCTCCACTTT
D: TRBD2; V: TRBV28; length: 14; J: TRBJ2-1; size: .; CDR3: CASKSGRSYNEQFF; DNA: TGTGCCAGCAAAAGCGGGAGGTCCTACAATGAGCAGTTCTTC
D: .; V: TRBV29-1; length: 12; J: TRBJ1-4; size: .; CDR3: CSVGQRGEKLFF; DNA: TGCAGCGTTGGGCAGAGGGGGGAAAAACTGTTTTTT
D: .; V: TRBV10-3; length: 16; J: TRBJ2-1; size: .; CDR3: CAISENREASYNEQFF; DNA: TGTGCCATCAGTGAGAACCGAGAGGCGAGCTACAATGAGCAGTTCTTC
D: .; V: TRBV14; length: 13; J: TRBJ1-2; size: .; CDR3: CASSLIGRGGYTF; DNA: TGTGCCAGCAGCCTAATAGGGAGGGGTGGCTACACCTTC
D: .; V: TRBV27; length: 20; J: TRBJ2-5; size: .; CDR3: CASSLHHHRARPKNQETQYF; DNA: TGTGCCAGCAGTCTACACCACCACAGGGCACGACCCAAAAACCAAGAGACCCAGTACTTC
D: .; V: TRBV6-6; length: 13; J: TRBJ2-3; size: .; CDR3: CASKRSHTDTQYF; DNA: TGTGCCAGCAAGCGCTCCCACACAGATACGCAGTATTTT
D: TRBD1; V: TRBV6-6; length: 15; J: TRBJ1-4; size: .; CDR3: CASRGFDRGNEKLFF; DNA: TGTGCCAGCAGGGGATTCGACAGGGGGAATGAAAAACTGTTTTTT
D: TRBD2; V: TRBV27; length: 14; J: TRBJ2-5; size: .; CDR3: CASSQGPAGETQYF; DNA: TGTGCCAGCAGCCAGGGCCCAGCGGGGGAGACCCAGTACTTC
D: TRBD1; V: TRBV7-2; length: 17; J: TRBJ2-7; size: .; CDR3: CASSLPIQRQGSYEQYF; DNA: TGTGCCAGCAGCTTACCAATCCAAAGACAGGGCTCCTACGAGCAGTACTTC
D: TRBD1; V: TRBV28; length: 14; J: TRBJ2-7; size: .; CDR3: CASSPPGQPYEQYF; DNA: TGTGCCAGCAGCCCCCCGGGACAGCCATACGAGCAGTACTTC
D: .; V: TRBV18; length: 14; J: TRBJ2-7; size: .; CDR3: CASSQDSLSYEQYF; DNA: TGTGCCAGCTCACAGGACAGTTTATCCTACGAGCAGTACTTC
D: .; V: TRBV5-4; length: 12; J: TRBJ1-1; size: .; CDR3: CASSLEGVVAFF; DNA: TGTGCCAGCAGCTTGGAAGGGGTTGTGGCTTTCTTT
D: TRBD1; V: TRBV9; length: 16; J: TRBJ2-7; size: .; CDR3: CASSPYPGTGDYEQYF; DNA: TGTGCCAGCAGCCCTTACCCCGGGACAGGAGACTACGAGCAGTACTTC
D: TRBD1; V: TRBV18; length: 13; J: TRBJ1-2; size: .; CDR3: CASSPDRAYGYTF; DNA: TGTGCCAGCTCACCGGACAGGGCTTATGGCTACACCTTC
D: .; V: TRBV28; length: 12; J: TRBJ1-2; size: .; CDR3: CASRPGYYGYTF; DNA: TGTGCCAGCAGGCCGGGGTACTATGGCTACACCTTC
D: .; V: TRBV7-9; length: 17; J: TRBJ2-3; size: .; CDR3: CASSLPRDEDYTDTQYF; DNA: TGTGCCAGCAGCTTACCCAGGGATGAGGATTACACAGATACGCAGTATTTT
D: TRBD1; V: TRBV4-3; length: 14; J: TRBJ1-2; size: .; CDR3: CASSQRTGPYGYTF; DNA: TGCGCCAGCAGCCAAAGGACAGGCCCCTATGGCTACACCTTC
D: TRBD2; V: TRBV24-1; length: 17; J: TRBJ2-3; size: .; CDR3: CATSDFGLAGHGDTQYF; DNA: TGTGCCACCAGTGATTTCGGACTAGCGGGACACGGAGATACGCAGTATTTT
D: TRBD2; V: TRBV5-4; length: 16; J: TRBJ2-7; size: .; CDR3: CASSLDLSGSSYEQYF; DNA: TGTGCCAGCAGCTTGGATCTTAGCGGGAGCTCCTACGAGCAGTACTTC
D: .; V: TRBV5-1; length: 13; J: TRBJ1-1; size: .; CDR3: CASSNRANTEAFF; DNA: TGCGCCAGCAGCAACAGGGCTAACACTGAAGCTTTCTTT
D: .; V: TRBV18; length: 12; J: TRBJ1-5; size: .; CDR3: CASSKGNQPQHF; DNA: TGTGCCAGCTCAAAGGGGAATCAGCCCCAGCATTTT
D: TRBD2; V: TRBV10-1; length: 14; J: TRBJ2-1; size: .; CDR3: CASSGVRREGPHFF; DNA: TGCGCCAGCAGTGGGGTTAGGCGGGAGGGCCCTCACTTCTTC
D: .; V: TRBV27; length: 14; J: TRBJ2-7; size: .; CDR3: CASSRIALAGEQYF; DNA: TGTGCCAGCAGTAGAATTGCGTTGGCGGGAGAGCAGTACTTC
D: TRBD1; V: TRBV19; length: 14; J: TRBJ1-5; size: few; CDR3: CASSTPGGYQPQHF; DNA: TGTGCCAGTAGTACCCCAGGGGGCTATCAGCCCCAGCATTTT
D: .; V: TRBV10-3; length: 13; J: TRBJ2-7; size: .; CDR3: CAISSPVLGEQYF; DNA: TGTGCCATCAGTTCCCCGGTGCTCGGCGAGCAGTACTTC
D: .; V: TRBV2; length: 14; J: TRBJ2-5; size: .; CDR3: CASSGRSKRETQYF; DNA: TGTGCCAGCAGTGGCCGCTCTAAGAGAGAGACCCAGTACTTC
D: .; V: TRBV5-5; length: 12; J: TRBJ1-1; size: few; CDR3: CASSRWATEAFF; DNA: TGTGCCAGCAGCCGATGGGCCACTGAAGCTTTCTTT
D: .; V: TRBV27; length: 15; J: TRBJ1-3; size: .; CDR3: CATMRMGASGNTIYF; DNA: TGTGCCACCATGAGGATGGGGGCCTCTGGAAACACCATATATTTT
D: .; V: TRBV29-1; length: 15; J: TRBJ1-1; size: .; CDR3: CSVLSAPQANTEAFF; DNA: TGCAGCGTTTTGTCCGCGCCCCAGGCGAACACTGAAGCTTTCTTT
D: .; V: TRBV27; length: 15; J: TRBJ2-3; size: .; CDR3: CASSLGGAWSDTQYF; DNA: TGTGCCAGCAGTTTAGGTGGAGCGTGGTCAGATACGCAGTATTTT
D: .; V: TRBV18; length: 18; J: TRBJ1-2; size: once; CDR3: CASSSLPGGALANYGYTF; DNA: TGTGCCAGCTCATCCCTCCCGGGGGGGGCCCTAGCTAACTATGGCTACACCTTC
D: .; V: TRBV27; length: 12; J: TRBJ1-5; size: .; CDR3: CASSLSSQPQHF; DNA: TGTGCCAGCAGTTTGAGTAGTCAGCCCCAGCATTTT